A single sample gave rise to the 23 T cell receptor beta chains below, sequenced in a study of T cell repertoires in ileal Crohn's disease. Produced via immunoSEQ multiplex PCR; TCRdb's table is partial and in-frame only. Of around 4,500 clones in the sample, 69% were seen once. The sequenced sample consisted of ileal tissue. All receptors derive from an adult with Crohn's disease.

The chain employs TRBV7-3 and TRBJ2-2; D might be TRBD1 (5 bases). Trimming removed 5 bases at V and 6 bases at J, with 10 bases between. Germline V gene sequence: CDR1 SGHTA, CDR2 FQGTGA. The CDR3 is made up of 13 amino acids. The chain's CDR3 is CASSLDIAGELFF. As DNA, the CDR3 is TGTGCCAGCAGCCTGGACATCGCCGGGGAGCTGTTTTTT.

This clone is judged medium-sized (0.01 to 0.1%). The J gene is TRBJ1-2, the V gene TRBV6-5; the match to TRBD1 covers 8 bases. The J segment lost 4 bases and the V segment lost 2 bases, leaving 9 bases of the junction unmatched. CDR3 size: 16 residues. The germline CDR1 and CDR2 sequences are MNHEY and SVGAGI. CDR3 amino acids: CASSYQGASELYGYTF. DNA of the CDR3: TGTGCCAGCAGTTACCAGGGGGCCTCAGAGCTCTATGGCTACACCTTC.

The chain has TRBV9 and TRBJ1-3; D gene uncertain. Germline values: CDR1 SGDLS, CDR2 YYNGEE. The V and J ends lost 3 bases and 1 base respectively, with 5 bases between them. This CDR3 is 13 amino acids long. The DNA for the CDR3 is TGTGCCAGCAGCGACACGTCTGGAAACACCATATATTTT. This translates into CASSDTSGNTIYF.

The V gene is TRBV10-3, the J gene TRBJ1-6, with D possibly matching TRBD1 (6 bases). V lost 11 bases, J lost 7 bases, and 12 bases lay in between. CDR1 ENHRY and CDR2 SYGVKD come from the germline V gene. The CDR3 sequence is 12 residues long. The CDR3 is CAVQGRNSPLHF. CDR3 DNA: TGTGCCGTACAGGGTCGAAATTCACCCCTCCACTTT.

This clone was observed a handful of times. The CDR3 DNA sequence: TGCGCCAGCAGGACAGGGGGTGGGGGCACTGAAGCTTTCTTT. It is translated as CASRTGGGGTEAFF. This chain uses TRBV10-2 with TRBJ1-1; 9 positions match TRBD1. The germline V gene encodes CDR1 WSHSY and CDR2 SAAADI. This CDR3 region has 14 residues. J lost 4 bases, V lost 6 bases, and 6 bases had no gene match.

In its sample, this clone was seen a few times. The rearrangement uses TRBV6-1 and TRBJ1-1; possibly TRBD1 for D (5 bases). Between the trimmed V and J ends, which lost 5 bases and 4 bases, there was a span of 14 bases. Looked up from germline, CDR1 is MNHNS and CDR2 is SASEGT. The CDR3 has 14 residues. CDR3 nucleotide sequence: TGTGCCAGCAGTTCATTAGGGGAAGGCACTGAAGCTTTCTTT. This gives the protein CASSSLGEGTEAFF.

The CDR3 spells CASSRPGQLVSGANVLTF. CDR3 DNA sequence: TGTGCCAGCAGTCGACCGGGACAACTAGTCTCTGGGGCCAACGTCCTGACTTTC. This chain links TRBV28 with TRBJ2-6; D is perhaps TRBD1 (6 bases). This CDR3 spans 18 amino acids. Germline V gene lookup returns CDR1 MDHEN and CDR2 SYDVKM. V dropped 5 bases and J dropped 0 bases, with 17 bases sitting between them.

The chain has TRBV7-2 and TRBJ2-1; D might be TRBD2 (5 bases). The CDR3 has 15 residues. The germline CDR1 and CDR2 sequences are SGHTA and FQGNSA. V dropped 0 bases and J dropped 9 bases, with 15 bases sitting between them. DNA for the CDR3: TGTGCCAGCAGCTTAGCGCTAACCGGGGTTGTTGAGCAGTTCTTC. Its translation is CASSLALTGVVEQFF.

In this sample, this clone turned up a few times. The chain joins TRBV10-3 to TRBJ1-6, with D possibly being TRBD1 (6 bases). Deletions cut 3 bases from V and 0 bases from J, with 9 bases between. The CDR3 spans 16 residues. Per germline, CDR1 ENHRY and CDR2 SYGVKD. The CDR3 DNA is TGTGCCATCAGTGAAGGGGGTGGCTCCTATAATTCACCCCTCCACTTT. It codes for CAISEGGGSYNSPLHF.

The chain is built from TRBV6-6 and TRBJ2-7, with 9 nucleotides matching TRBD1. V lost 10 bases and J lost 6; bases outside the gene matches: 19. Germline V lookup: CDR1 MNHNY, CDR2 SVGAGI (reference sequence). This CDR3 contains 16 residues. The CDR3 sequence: CATSAGTGYQVGEQYF. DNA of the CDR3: TGTGCCACCTCCGCCGGGACAGGGTATCAAGTAGGCGAGCAGTACTTC.

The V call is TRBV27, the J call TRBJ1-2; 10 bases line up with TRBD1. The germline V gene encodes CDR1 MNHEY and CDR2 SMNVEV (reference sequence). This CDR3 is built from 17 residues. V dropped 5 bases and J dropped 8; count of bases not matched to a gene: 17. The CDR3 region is CASSPRASTGGIFGYTF. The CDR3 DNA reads TGTGCCAGCAGTCCTCGAGCCTCGACAGGGGGCATATTCGGCTACACCTTC.

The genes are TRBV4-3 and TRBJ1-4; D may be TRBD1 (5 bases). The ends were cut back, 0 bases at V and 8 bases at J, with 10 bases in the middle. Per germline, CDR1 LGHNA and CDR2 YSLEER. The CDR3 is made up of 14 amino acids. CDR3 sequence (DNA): TGCGCCAGCAGCCAAGATTATCAGGGCGAAAAACTGTTTTTT. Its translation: CASSQDYQGEKLFF.

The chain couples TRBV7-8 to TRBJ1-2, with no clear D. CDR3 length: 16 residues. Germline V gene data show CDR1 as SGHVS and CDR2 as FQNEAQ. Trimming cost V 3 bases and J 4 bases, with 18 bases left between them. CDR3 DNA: TGTGCCAGCAGCTTTGCAACGCTGCGTGTCGGCTATGGCTACACCTTC. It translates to CASSFATLRVGYGYTF.

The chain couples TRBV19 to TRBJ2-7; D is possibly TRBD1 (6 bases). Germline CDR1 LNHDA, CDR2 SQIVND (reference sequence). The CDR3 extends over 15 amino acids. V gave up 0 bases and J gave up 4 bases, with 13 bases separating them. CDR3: CASSIDSDRRYEQYF. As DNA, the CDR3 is TGTGCCAGTAGTATAGACTCCGACAGGAGGTACGAGCAGTACTTC.

The CDR3 coding sequence is TGTGCCAGCAGCCTCGGGACAGTAAATCAGCCCCAGCATTTT. It codes for CASSLGTVNQPQHF. This chain connects TRBV6-6 to TRBJ1-5, with 7 bases fitting TRBD1. J lost 4 bases, V lost 6 bases, and 6 bases had no gene match. Germline V gene data show CDR1 as MNHNY and CDR2 as SVGAGI (reference sequence). The CDR3 contains 14 residues.

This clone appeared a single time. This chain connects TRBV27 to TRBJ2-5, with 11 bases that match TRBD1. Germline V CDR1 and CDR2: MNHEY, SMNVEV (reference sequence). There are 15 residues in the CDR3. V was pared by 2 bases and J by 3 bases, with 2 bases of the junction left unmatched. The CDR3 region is CASSLLGQGEETQYF. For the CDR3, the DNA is TGTGCCAGCAGTTTACTGGGACAGGGGGAAGAGACCCAGTACTTC.

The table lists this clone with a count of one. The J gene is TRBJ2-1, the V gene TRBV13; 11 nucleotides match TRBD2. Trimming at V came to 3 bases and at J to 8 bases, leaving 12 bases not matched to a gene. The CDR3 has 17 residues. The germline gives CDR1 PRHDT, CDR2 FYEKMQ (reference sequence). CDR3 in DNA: TGTGCCAGCAGCTTCGCCCCGATTACTAGCGGGGGCTATGAGCAGTTCTTC. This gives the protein CASSFAPITSGGYEQFF.

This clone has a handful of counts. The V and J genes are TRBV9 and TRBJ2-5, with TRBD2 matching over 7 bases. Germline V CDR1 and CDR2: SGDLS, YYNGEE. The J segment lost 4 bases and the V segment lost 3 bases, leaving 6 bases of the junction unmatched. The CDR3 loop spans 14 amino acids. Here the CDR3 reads CASSDGLGLETQYF. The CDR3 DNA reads TGTGCCAGCAGCGACGGACTAGGCCTAGAGACCCAGTACTTC.

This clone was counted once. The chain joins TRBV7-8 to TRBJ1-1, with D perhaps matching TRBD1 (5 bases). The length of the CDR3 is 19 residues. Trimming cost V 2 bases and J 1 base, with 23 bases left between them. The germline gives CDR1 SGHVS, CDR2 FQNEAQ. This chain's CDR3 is CASSLRGFKYRTENTEAFF. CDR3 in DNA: TGTGCCAGCAGCTTAAGGGGCTTCAAATACAGGACGGAGAACACTGAAGCTTTCTTT.

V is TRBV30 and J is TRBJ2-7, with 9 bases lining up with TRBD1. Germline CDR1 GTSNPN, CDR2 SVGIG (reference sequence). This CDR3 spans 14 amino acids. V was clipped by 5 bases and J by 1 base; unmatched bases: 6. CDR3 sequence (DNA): TGTGCCTGGGCCACCGGGACAGGGTCCTACGAGCAGTACTTC. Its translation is CAWATGTGSYEQYF.

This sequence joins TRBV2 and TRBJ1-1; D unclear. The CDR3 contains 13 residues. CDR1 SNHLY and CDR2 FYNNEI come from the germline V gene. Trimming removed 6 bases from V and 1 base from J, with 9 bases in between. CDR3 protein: CASSLRWNTEAFF. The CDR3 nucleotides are TGTGCCAGCAGCCTACGATGGAACACTGAAGCTTTCTTT.

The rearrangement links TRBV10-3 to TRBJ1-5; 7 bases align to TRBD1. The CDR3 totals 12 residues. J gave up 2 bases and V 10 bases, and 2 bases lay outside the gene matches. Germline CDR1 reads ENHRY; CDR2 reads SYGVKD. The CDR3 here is CATGQGNQPQHF. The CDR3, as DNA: TGTGCCACCGGACAGGGCAATCAGCCCCAGCATTTT.

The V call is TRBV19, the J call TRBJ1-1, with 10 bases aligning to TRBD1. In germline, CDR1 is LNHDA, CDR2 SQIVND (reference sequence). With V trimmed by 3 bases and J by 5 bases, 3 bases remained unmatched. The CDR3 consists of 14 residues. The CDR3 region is CASSMDRGRTEAFF. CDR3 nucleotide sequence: TGTGCCAGTAGTATGGACAGGGGGAGGACTGAAGCTTTCTTT.